This TCR beta chain was recovered during a study of shared clonotypes between healthy human individuals. This clone was recorded at least ten times. The donors were adults (healthy and HIV-negative) with no recent acute infections or vaccinations. With 1 base removed from V and 1 base from J, the gap between germline ends came to 8 bases. CDR1 LNHDA and CDR2 SQIVND come from the germline V gene (reference sequence). CDR3 length: 15 residues. Replicate PCRs were loaded with approximately 300 ng DNA from unsorted PBMC, around 30,000 T cell genomes. The sequencing of unsorted PBMC DNA took place on ten immunoSEQ deep assay plates. Here immunoSEQ multiplex PCR was the method, and the copy in TCRdb shows in-frame clones only, minus some. The sample carries approximately 500,000 clones, around 73% recorded once.

The receptor was isolated from a woman aged 40 to 49 in good health. Some clones in this sample may be carry-over from other donors' samples. Sequencing was done on a sample of PBMCs. This sequence joins TRBV19 and TRBJ1-3; D unresolved. CDR3 bases: TGTGCCAGTAGTATAGCCCGCGGTTCTGGAAACACCATATATTTT. This encodes CASSIARGSGNTIYF. The full variable domain, with the rest looked up from reference TRBV19 and TRBJ1-3, is DGGITQSPKYLFRKEGQNVTLSCEQNLNHDAMYWYRQDPGQGLRLIYYSQIVNDFQKGDIAEGYSVSREKKESFPLTVTSAQKNPTAFYLCASSIARGSGNTIYFGEGSWLTVV.